This T cell receptor beta chain was identified in a study of T-cell memory formation after mild COVID-19. V was cut by 6 bases and J by 0 bases, with 11 bases left in between. This CDR3 is built from 14 residues. The germline CDR1 and CDR2 sequences are MNHEY and SVGAGI. Broader study findings: Cross-reactive memory seemingly joined, as some responding clones were found in pre-infection memory. Second-wave clones reaching peak frequency on day 37 lacked confirmed SARS-CoV-2 specificity. Of the contracting clones, CD4+ ones lay mainly in CM and EM, and CD8+ ones in EMRA.

This clonotype appeared a few times. Its antigen is unidentified. TCR alpha and TCR beta cDNA libraries with sample barcodes and UMIs came from 5'RACE using constant-segment primers. TCRdb passed the 5' RACE reads through MiXCR, listing each CDR3 protein once. Of about 240,000 distinct CDR3 sequences listed, approximately 10% are singletons. The chain recombines TRBV6-5 with TRBJ1-2, with D possibly matching TRBD1 (5 bases). The receptor was derived from a young man who had mild COVID-19 (a few samples of this study predate the infection). Cell type and time point are not known. What was sequenced was PBMCs or a T cell subset sorted from them (not recorded which). For the CDR3, the DNA is TGTGCCAGCAGCCGACAGCCATCTAACTATGGCTACACCTTC. As protein: CASSRQPSNYGYTF.